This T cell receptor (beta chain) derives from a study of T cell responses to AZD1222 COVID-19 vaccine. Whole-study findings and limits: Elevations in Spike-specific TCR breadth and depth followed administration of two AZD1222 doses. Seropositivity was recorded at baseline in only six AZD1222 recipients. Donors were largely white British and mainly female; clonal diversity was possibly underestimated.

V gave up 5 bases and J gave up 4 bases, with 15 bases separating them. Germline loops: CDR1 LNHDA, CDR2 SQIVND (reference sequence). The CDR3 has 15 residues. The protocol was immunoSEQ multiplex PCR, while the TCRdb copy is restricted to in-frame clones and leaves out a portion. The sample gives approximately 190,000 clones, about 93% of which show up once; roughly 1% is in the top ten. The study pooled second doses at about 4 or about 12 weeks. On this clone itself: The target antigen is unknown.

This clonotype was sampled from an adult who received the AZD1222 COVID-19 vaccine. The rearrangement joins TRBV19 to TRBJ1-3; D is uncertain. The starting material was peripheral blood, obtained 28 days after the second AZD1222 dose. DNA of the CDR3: TGTGCCAGTAGTGTTCAATTGGAGATCGGAAACACCATATATTTT. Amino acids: CASSVQLEIGNTIYF.